Shown below are 23 T cell receptor beta chains from a single sample sequenced in a study of control samples from healthy donors and cancer patients. Repertoires were generated with immunoSEQ multiplex PCR, while TCRdb's copy carries only in-frame clones and drops some. The sample shows about 120,000 clones, approximately 87% of them seen only once. The sequenced sample consisted of blood. The receptors shown here come from a man aged 25-40 years in good health.

The table lists this clone with a count of one. V and J are TRBV6-5 and TRBJ1-1; no reliable D call. This CDR3 has 12 residues. Germline CDR1 reads MNHEY; CDR2 reads SVGAGI. V lost 6 bases and J 2 bases, leaving 7 bases between the germline ends. The CDR3 nucleotides are TGTGCCAGCAGCCCAGTAAACACTGAAGCTTTCTTT. It yields the protein CASSPVNTEAFF.

This clone was observed once. This chain connects TRBV7-8 to TRBJ2-3; 12 positions match TRBD2. Germline V gene data show CDR1 as SGHVS and CDR2 as FQNEAQ. The CDR3 consists of 16 residues. Trimming at V came to 2 bases and at J to 1 base, leaving 1 base not matched to a gene. The DNA for the CDR3 is TGTGCCAGCAGCTTACGACTAGCGGGGGGCACAGATACGCAGTATTTT. Its translation is CASSLRLAGGTDTQYF.

J is TRBJ2-7 and V is TRBV5-1; the D gene is possibly TRBD1 (5 bases). The V end lost 7 bases, the J end lost 2 bases, and 10 bases lay between the germline ends. CDR3 length: 12 residues. Germline CDR1 and CDR2: SGHRS and YFSETQ. CDR3 bases: TGCGCCAGCGGAGACAGCACCTACGAGCAGTACTTC. Amino acids: CASGDSTYEQYF.

V and J are TRBV3-1 (or the pseudogene TRBV3-2) and TRBJ1-1; D is ambiguous. Germline CDR1 reads LGHDT; CDR2 reads YNNKEL (reference sequence). CDR3 length equals 15 residues. V was pared by 1 base and J by 5 bases, with 14 bases between. CDR3 nucleotide sequence: TGTGCCAGCAGCCAAGGCGCGATGAGGTTGACTGAAGCTTTCTTT. Translating gives CASSQGAMRLTEAFF.

Written as DNA, the CDR3 is TGTGCCAGCAGTTCTCTTGGGGCCAGGGTAGAGACCCAGTACTTC. Protein sequence: CASSSLGARVETQYF. The J gene is TRBJ2-5, the V gene TRBV25-1; D is possibly TRBD1 (5 bases). Germline CDR1 reads MGHDK; CDR2 reads SYGVNS. The CDR3 loop spans 15 amino acids. V shed 5 bases and J shed 4 bases, with 17 bases lying between them. Full variable domain (remainder filled in from reference TRBV25-1 and TRBJ2-5): EADIYQTPRYLVIGTGKKITLECSQTMGHDKMYWYQQDPGMELHLIHYSYGVNSTEKGDLSSESTVSRIRTEHFPLTLESARPSHTSQYLCASSSLGARVETQYFGPGTRLLVL.

The chain recombines TRBV2 with TRBJ2-5; weak D call: TRBD1 (5 bases). In germline, CDR1 is SNHLY, CDR2 FYNNEI. V was cut by 5 bases and J by 2 bases, with 15 bases left in between. The CDR3 is 15 residues long. The CDR3 here is CASSQGPGRQETQYF. The DNA for the CDR3 is TGTGCCAGCAGTCAAGGTCCAGGGCGACAAGAGACCCAGTACTTC.

The genes are TRBV11-1 and TRBJ1-1; possible D gene TRBD1, 6 bases. Germline V CDR1 and CDR2: SGHAT, FQDESV (reference sequence). The V gene lost 5 bases and the J gene lost 1 base, with 8 bases spanning the gap. The CDR3 contains 13 residues. CDR3 in amino acids: CASSRTENTEAFF. CDR3 DNA: TGTGCCAGCAGCCGGACAGAGAACACTGAAGCTTTCTTT.

This rearrangement joins TRBV28 to TRBJ2-7, with 9 bases aligning to TRBD1. From germline, CDR1 is MDHEN and CDR2 SYDVKM. The CDR3 covers 14 residues. The trim removed 7 bases at V and 3 bases at J, leaving 7 bases unmatched. The CDR3 is CASTQGQGSYEQYF. In DNA form, the CDR3 reads TGTGCCAGCACCCAGGGACAGGGAAGCTACGAGCAGTACTTC.

The chain has TRBV11-3 and TRBJ1-1, with D unclear. Between the trimmed V and J ends, which lost 0 bases and 5 bases, there was a span of 7 bases. This CDR3 is built from 13 residues. Germline CDR1 SGHNT, CDR2 YENEEA. For the CDR3, the DNA is TGTGCCAGCAGCTTAGACGCCGCTACTGAAGCTTTCTTT. Its translation: CASSLDAATEAFF.

V and J are TRBV25-1 and TRBJ1-5, with D perhaps matching TRBD1 (5 bases). This CDR3 has 15 amino acids. Germline lookup yields CDR1 MGHDK and CDR2 SYGVNS. V lost 3 bases and J 5 bases, leaving 14 bases between the germline ends. CDR3 DNA sequence: TGTGCCAGCAGTGAGGGGACCGGGAACCATCAGCCCCAGCATTTT. As protein: CASSEGTGNHQPQHF. The full variable domain, with the rest looked up from reference TRBV25-1 and TRBJ1-5, is EADIYQTPRYLVIGTGKKITLECSQTMGHDKMYWYQQDPGMELHLIHYSYGVNSTEKGDLSSESTVSRIRTEHFPLTLESARPSHTSQYLCASSEGTGNHQPQHFGDGTRLSIL.

The chain employs TRBV5-1 and TRBJ2-7; 7 nucleotides align to TRBD1. The CDR3 is 14 amino acids. The ends lost 4 bases at V and 2 bases at J; junction bases unmatched: 6. Germline V CDR1 and CDR2: SGHRS, YFSETQ. The CDR3 nucleotides are TGCGCCAGCAGCCGTGAGGGACAGACCTACGAGCAGTACGTC. It is translated as CASSREGQTYEQYV.

The CDR3 sequence: CASSPLGESTDTQYF. For the CDR3, the DNA is TGTGCCAGCTCACCGTTGGGGGAGAGCACAGATACGCAGTATTTT. The chain combines TRBV18 with TRBJ2-3; D tentatively fits TRBD1 or TRBD2 (5 bases each). The V end was cut by 3 bases, the J end by 0 bases, with 10 bases between. This CDR3 contains 15 residues. The germline V gene encodes CDR1 KGHSH and CDR2 LQKENI.

This sequence joins TRBV3-1 (or the pseudogene TRBV3-2) and TRBJ1-6, with a possible D match to TRBD1 (6 bases). The V gene lost 4 bases and the J gene lost 7 bases, with 11 bases spanning the gap. Germline assignment: CDR1 LGHDT and CDR2 YNNKEL (reference sequence). The CDR3 length is 14 residues. The CDR3 is CASSLRGGNSPLHF. In nucleotides, the CDR3 is TGTGCCAGCAGCCTCCGAGGGGGAAATTCACCCCTCCACTTT.

The chain joins TRBV6-5 to TRBJ1-1; 8 nucleotides align to TRBD1. The germline gives CDR1 MNHEY, CDR2 SVGAGI. The CDR3 covers 15 residues. Unmatched junction bases numbered 7, after V lost 6 bases and J lost 1 base. The CDR3 DNA sequence: TGTGCCAGCAGCGCCCAGGGGGCCCAGAACACTGAAGCTTTCTTT. This codes for CASSAQGAQNTEAFF.

The chain links TRBV20-1 to TRBJ2-5, with D maybe TRBD1 (5 bases). The CDR3 sequence is 14 residues long. Germline V gene sequence: CDR1 DFQATT, CDR2 SNEGSKA (reference sequence). The V and J ends lost 3 bases and 4 bases respectively, with 15 bases between them. The CDR3 DNA sequence: TGCAGTGCTAGTTTTGGGCAAGGGGTAGAGACCCAGTACTTC. Translated: CSASFGQGVETQYF.

This clone was found once. The J gene is TRBJ2-1, the V gene TRBV5-8; D is ambiguous. Germline assignment: CDR1 SGHTS and CDR2 YDEGEE. V shed 0 bases and J shed 6 bases, with 16 bases lying between them. The CDR3 has 16 amino acids. CDR3 sequence (DNA): TGTGCCAGCAGCTTGGCCGGCAGAAGCAAGGGCAATGAGCAGTTCTTC. Protein sequence: CASSLAGRSKGNEQFF.

The chain couples TRBV5-1 to TRBJ2-7, with D possibly being TRBD1 (6 bases). Trimming left V 1 base short and J 4 bases short, with 15 bases between. Germline V CDR1 and CDR2: SGHRS, YFSETQ. CDR3 length: 15 amino acids. CDR3 loop: CASSLSQGLRYEQYF. The CDR3 DNA reads TGCGCCAGCAGCTTGTCGCAGGGGTTGAGGTACGAGCAGTACTTC.

V is TRBV5-8 and J is TRBJ2-3; D gene uncertain. The CDR3 is made up of 14 amino acids. Germline CDR1 reads SGHTS; CDR2 reads YDEGEE. V was shortened by 0 bases and J by 5 bases, with 10 bases between the two germline ends. As DNA, the CDR3 is TGTGCCAGCAGCTTGGGGGTCCCTGGAGATACGCAGTATTTT. Translated: CASSLGVPGDTQYF.

The J gene is TRBJ1-4, the V gene TRBV10-3; weak D call: TRBD1 (6 bases). The CDR3 is 17 amino acids. CDR1 and CDR2 (germline): ENHRY, SYGVKD. Trimming took off 3 bases at V and 2 bases at J, with 16 bases between the two ends. In DNA, the CDR3 is TGTGCCATCAGTGAACGGAGGGGAAGGGGGACTAATGAAAAACTGTTTTTT. This translates into CAISERRGRGTNEKLFF.

The chain has TRBV2 and TRBJ2-1; TRBD2 aligns across 7 bases. V lost 7 bases and J lost 6; bases outside the gene matches: 6. Germline assignment: CDR1 SNHLY and CDR2 FYNNEI. This CDR3 spans 13 amino acids. The CDR3 loop reads CASNLQRGNEQFF. The CDR3 DNA reads as TGTGCCAGCAACCTTCAGCGGGGCAATGAGCAGTTCTTC.

The chain is built from TRBV5-8 and TRBJ1-2; possible D gene TRBD1, 6 bases. With 5 bases removed from V and 5 bases from J, the gap between germline ends came to 16 bases. From germline, CDR1 is SGHTS and CDR2 YDEGEE. The CDR3 length is 14 residues. This CDR3 is CASRRVRGKYGYTF. In DNA, the CDR3 is TGTGCCAGCAGACGTGTCAGGGGCAAGTATGGCTACACCTTC.

The CDR3 region is CASSLELGLTGDTQYF. The CDR3 nucleotides are TGTGCCAGCAGCTTAGAACTGGGACTCACCGGAGATACGCAGTATTTT. V gene TRBV7-2 combines with J gene TRBJ2-3; possibly TRBD2 for D (6 bases). V lost 1 base to trimming and J lost 5 bases, with 16 bases between them. This CDR3 region has 16 residues. Germline V gene data show CDR1 as SGHTA and CDR2 as FQGNSA.

The chain combines TRBV19 with TRBJ1-2, with a weak D call TRBD1 (5 bases). V lost 2 bases and J 2 bases, leaving 12 bases between the germline ends. The length of the CDR3 is 15 residues. The germline V gene encodes CDR1 LNHDA and CDR2 SQIVND (reference sequence). DNA for the CDR3: TGTGCCAGTAGTATACGGGGGAGTCCCAACTATGGCTACACCTTC. Translated: CASSIRGSPNYGYTF.